This T cell receptor (beta chain) came from a study of human T cells and chemical hapten exposure. Study context: Subjects had 2% DPC placed on roughly 2 cm by roughly 2 cm of upper inner arm skin for sensitization. Slight volume differences across pooled libraries mainly accounted for varying per-sample TCR yields.

Study results and limitations: All donors were alopecia patients, so their immunity may differ from that of healthy people.

Time point in this sample: patch test 1, 2 weeks after DPC sensitization. Treatment denoted: therapeutic diphenylcyclopropenone sensitization with weekly scalp DPC. There are 15 residues in the CDR3. Per the germline V gene, CDR1 is MNHNY and CDR2 is SVGAGI (reference sequence). V lost 6 bases and J lost 6; bases outside the gene matches: 12. Concerning this clonotype itself: The target antigen is unknown.

The study's library attached unique molecular identifiers to single cDNA molecules. Using its own MiXCR run on the RACE reads, TCRdb lists one record per CDR3 protein. Here the sample spans roughly 180,000 distinct CDR3 sequences, 20% to 25% being singletons. The rearrangement uses TRBV6-6 and TRBJ2-7, with 9 bases matching TRBD2. The sequence was obtained from a woman aged 45-65 years with alopecia areata. Some clones in this sample may be carry-over from other donors' samples. The sequencing here drew on whole blood, taken in connection with sensitization to the hapten diphenylcyclopropenone (DPC). In DNA form, the CDR3 reads TGTGCCAGCAGCCCTCCGGGGCGGGAGGGCCCCGAGCAGTACTTC. Amino acid sequence: CASSPPGREGPEQYF.